The 6 T cell receptor beta chains below come from one sample, sequenced in a study of blood T cell repertoires in COVID-19. Here immunoSEQ multiplex PCR was the method, and the copy in TCRdb shows in-frame clones only, minus some. The sample consists of fewer than 100,000 clones, about 85% of them appearing once. Sequencing input: peripheral blood. These receptors were taken from a man between 60 and 75 years old with acute or convalescent COVID-19.

The chain carries TRBV19 and TRBJ2-1; 8 bases are a match to TRBD1. The CDR3 loop spans 14 amino acids. V lost 4 bases to trimming and J lost 6 bases; unmatched junction nucleotides: 5. Per germline, CDR1 LNHDA and CDR2 SQIVND (reference sequence). DNA for the CDR3: TGTGCCAGTAGTAGCTATACAGGGGGCAATGAGCAGTTCTTC. Protein sequence: CASSSYTGGNEQFF.

The chain links TRBV18 to TRBJ2-7; 8 bases align to TRBD1. The V segment lost 3 bases and the J segment 6 bases; nucleotides outside the gene matches: 7. Germline lookup yields CDR1 KGHSH and CDR2 LQKENI. This CDR3 region has 14 residues. The CDR3 DNA reads TGTGCCAGCTCACCGGACAGGGAAGGGCTCGAGCAGTACTTC. As protein: CASSPDREGLEQYF.

The chain links TRBV6-6 to TRBJ1-5; 9 bases are a match to TRBD1. CDR3 length: 13 residues. J was trimmed by 5 bases and V by 6 bases; bases with no gene match: 2. The germline gives CDR1 MNHNY, CDR2 SVGAGI (reference sequence). In DNA, the CDR3 is TGTGCCAGCAGGGGACAGGGACATCAGCCCCAGCATTTT. As protein: CASRGQGHQPQHF.

The gene calls are TRBV4-3 and TRBJ2-2; D possibly corresponds to TRBD2 (6 bases). The ends were cut back, 1 base at V and 3 bases at J, with 9 bases in the middle. The germline V gene encodes CDR1 LGHNA and CDR2 YSLEER. The CDR3 consists of 15 residues. The DNA of the CDR3 is TGCGCCAGCAGCCAAGTACTAGCCGACACCGGGGAGCTGTTTTTT. It yields the protein CASSQVLADTGELFF.

The rearrangement joins TRBV14 to TRBJ2-1; weak D call: TRBD2 (6 bases). The germline V and J ends were trimmed by 4 bases and 3 bases, with 22 bases remaining between them. CDR3 size: 18 residues. Germline CDR1 SGHDN, CDR2 FVKESK. As DNA, the CDR3 is TGTGCCAGCAGCCCGGGTTACGTGGCGGGAAGCAACTACAATGAGCAGTTCTTC. It specifies CASSPGYVAGSNYNEQFF. The whole variable domain, remainder taken from reference TRBV14 and TRBJ2-1, is EAGVTQFPSHSVIEKGQTVTLRCDPISGHDNLYWYRRVMGKEIKFLLHFVKESKQDESGMPNNRFLAERTGGTYSTLKVQPAELEDSGVYFCASSPGYVAGSNYNEQFFGPGTRLTVL.

This clone has only a few counts. The chain is built from TRBV4-3 and TRBJ2-5; D might be TRBD2 (6 bases). The germline V and J ends were trimmed by 1 base and 0 bases, with 18 bases remaining between them. The germline CDR1 and CDR2 sequences are LGHNA and YSLEER. There are 18 residues in the CDR3. The CDR3 nucleotides read TGCGCCAGCAGCCAAGGGGTGATGGCAGGAGGGCACCAAGAGACCCAGTACTTC. Encoded protein: CASSQGVMAGGHQETQYF.